This TCR beta chain came from a study of blood T cells in healthy people across ages. J lost 2 bases, V lost 5 bases, and 8 bases had no gene match. Germline V lookup: CDR1 SGHTA, CDR2 FQGNSA. This CDR3 contains 15 residues. A second about 7 to 12 cycle PCR used barcoded and J-beta primers. TCRdb passed the 5' RACE reads through MiXCR, listing each CDR3 protein once. The sample yields about 400,000 distinct CDR3 sequences, roughly half seen once. Sequenced sample: blood. The receptor was derived from a man in his fifties or sixties in good health. This chain joins TRBV7-2 and TRBJ2-7; the match to TRBD1 covers 8 bases. The CDR3 nucleotides are TGTGCCAGCAGCCCTTTCGGGACAGGCGCCTACGAGCAGTACTTC. It specifies CASSPFGTGAYEQYF.